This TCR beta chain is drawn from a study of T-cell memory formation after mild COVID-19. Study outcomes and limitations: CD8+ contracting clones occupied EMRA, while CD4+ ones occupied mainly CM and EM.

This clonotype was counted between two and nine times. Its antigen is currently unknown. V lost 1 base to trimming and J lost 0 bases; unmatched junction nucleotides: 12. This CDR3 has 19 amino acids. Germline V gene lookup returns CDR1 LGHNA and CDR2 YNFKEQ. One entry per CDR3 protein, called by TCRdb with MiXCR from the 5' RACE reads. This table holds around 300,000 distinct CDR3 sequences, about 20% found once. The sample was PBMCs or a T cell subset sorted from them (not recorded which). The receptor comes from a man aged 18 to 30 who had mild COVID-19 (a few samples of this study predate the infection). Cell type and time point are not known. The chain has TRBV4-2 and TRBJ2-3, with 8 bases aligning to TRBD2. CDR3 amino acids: CASSQVAQRGTQSTDTQYF. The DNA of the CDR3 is TGTGCCAGCAGCCAAGTTGCCCAGCGGGGGACCCAAAGCACAGATACGCAGTATTTT.